These 8 T cell receptor beta chains came from one sample sequenced in a study of blood T cell repertoires in COVID-19. Produced via immunoSEQ multiplex PCR; TCRdb's table is partial and in-frame only. The sample carries 190,000 or so clones, 83% recorded once. Input material: peripheral blood. The receptors originated from a man in his fifties or sixties with active or convalescent COVID-19.

This rearrangement joins TRBV19 to TRBJ1-2; D uncertain. Germline lookup yields CDR1 LNHDA and CDR2 SQIVND (reference sequence). V lost 1 base and J lost 7, with 13 bases in between. The CDR3 is 14 residues long. CDR3 nucleotide sequence: TGTGCCAGTAGTATAGGACAAGCCTCTACTGGCTACACCTTC. Amino acid sequence: CASSIGQASTGYTF.

J is TRBJ1-5 and V is TRBV11-2; D gene uncertain. The germline CDR1 and CDR2 sequences are SGHAT and FQNNGV. The length of the CDR3 is 15 residues. Trimming took off 3 bases at V and 7 bases at J, with 16 bases between the two ends. This CDR3 is CASSLGIGEVQPQHF. CDR3 in DNA: TGTGCCAGCAGCTTGGGAATCGGGGAAGTGCAGCCCCAGCATTTT.

The table lists this clone with a count of one. Relative to the germline gene, one junction end is altered; a read error may explain this. The chain joins TRBV7-7 to TRBJ2-3; the D gene is possibly TRBD2 (6 bases). This CDR3 is 16 amino acids long. Germline V gives CDR1 SSHAT, CDR2 FNYEAQ (reference sequence). The CDR3 region has the DNA TGTGCTAGCAGCCGAACGGGGACGGGGGGCACAGATACGCAGTATTTT. Protein product: CASSRTGTGGTDTQYF.

Points on this clone: The same CDR3 also results from other DNA sequences found in this sample. The chain is built from TRBV6-5 and TRBJ2-7, with 14 bases matching TRBD2. J lost 3 bases, V lost 5 bases, and 3 bases had no gene match. The germline gives CDR1 MNHEY, CDR2 SVGAGI. The CDR3 length is 15 residues. CDR3 nucleotide sequence: TGTGCCAGCAGTCCGGGGACTAGCGGGAGCTACGAGCAGTACTTC. It translates to CASSPGTSGSYEQYF.

The V gene is TRBV7-9, the J gene TRBJ2-3, with 8 bases lining up with TRBD1. The CDR3 is 18 amino acids. Losses at the gene ends were 5 bases for V and 6 bases for J; bases not matched to a gene: 19. Germline values: CDR1 SEHNR, CDR2 FQNEAQ (reference sequence). The chain's CDR3 is CASSGGQTGALGWDTQYF. CDR3 coding DNA: TGTGCCAGCAGCGGGGGGCAGACAGGGGCCCTGGGTTGGGATACGCAGTATTTT.

The V call is TRBV3-1 (or the pseudogene TRBV3-2), the J call TRBJ1-2, with D perhaps matching TRBD1 (5 bases). The CDR3 sequence is 13 residues long. Germline V gene data show CDR1 as LGHDT and CDR2 as YNNKEL (reference sequence). V dropped 1 base and J dropped 8 bases, with 11 bases sitting between them. The CDR3 sequence is CASSQVQGGGYTF. CDR3 in DNA: TGTGCCAGCAGCCAAGTTCAGGGAGGGGGCTACACCTTC.

Notes on this clone: The sample carries other DNA sequences with the same CDR3. The J gene is TRBJ2-5, the V gene TRBV9, with 7 bases matching TRBD2. CDR3 length: 14 residues. Germline values: CDR1 SGDLS, CDR2 YYNGEE. V gave up 0 bases and J gave up 1 base; unmatched junction bases: 0. Here the CDR3 DNA reads TGTGCCAGCAGCGTAGGACTAGCCCAAGAGACCCAGTACTTC. Translated: CASSVGLAQETQYF.

This sequence joins TRBV6-5 and TRBJ1-4; D not resolved. The CDR3 sequence is 15 residues long. V was cut by 5 bases and J by 0 bases, with 10 bases left in between. Germline V gene lookup returns CDR1 MNHEY and CDR2 SVGAGI. CDR3 loop: CASSKWAATNEKLFF. Here the CDR3 DNA reads TGTGCCAGCAGTAAGTGGGCAGCAACTAATGAAAAACTGTTTTTT.